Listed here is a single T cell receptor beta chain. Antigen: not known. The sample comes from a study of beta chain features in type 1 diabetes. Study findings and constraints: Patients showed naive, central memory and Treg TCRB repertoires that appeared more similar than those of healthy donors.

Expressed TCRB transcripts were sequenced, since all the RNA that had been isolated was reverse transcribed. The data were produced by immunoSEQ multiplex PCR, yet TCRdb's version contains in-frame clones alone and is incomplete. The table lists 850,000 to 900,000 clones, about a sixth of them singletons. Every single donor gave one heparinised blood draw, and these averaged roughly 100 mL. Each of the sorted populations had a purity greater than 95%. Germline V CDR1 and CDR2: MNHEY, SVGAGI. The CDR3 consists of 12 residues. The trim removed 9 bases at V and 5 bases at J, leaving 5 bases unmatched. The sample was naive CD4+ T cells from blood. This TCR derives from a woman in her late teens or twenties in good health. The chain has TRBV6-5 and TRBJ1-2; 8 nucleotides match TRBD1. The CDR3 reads CASGDRSYGYTF. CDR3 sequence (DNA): TGTGCCAGTGGGGACAGGAGTTATGGCTACACCTTC.